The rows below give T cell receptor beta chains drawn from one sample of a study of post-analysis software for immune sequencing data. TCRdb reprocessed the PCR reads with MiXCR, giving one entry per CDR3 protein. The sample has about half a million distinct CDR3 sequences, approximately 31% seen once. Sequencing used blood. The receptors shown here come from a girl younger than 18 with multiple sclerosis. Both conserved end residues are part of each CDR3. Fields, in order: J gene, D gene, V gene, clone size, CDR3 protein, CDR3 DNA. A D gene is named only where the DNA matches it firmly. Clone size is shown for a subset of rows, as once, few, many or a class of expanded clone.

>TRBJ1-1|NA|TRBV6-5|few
CASYFSGGDTEAFF
TGTGCCAGCTACTTTTCGGGGGGGGACACTGAAGCTTTCTTT
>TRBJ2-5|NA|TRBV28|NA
CASTPDGSKETQYF
TGTGCCAGCACTCCGGATGGGAGTAAAGAGACCCAGTACTTC
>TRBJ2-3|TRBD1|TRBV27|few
CASSLTPGQGATQYF
TGTGCCAGCAGCTTAACCCCGGGACAGGGGGCTACGCAGTATTTT
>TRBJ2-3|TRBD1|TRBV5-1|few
CASSLSRDSGTDTQYF
TGCGCCAGCAGCTTGTCCCGGGACAGCGGCACAGATACGCAGTATTTT
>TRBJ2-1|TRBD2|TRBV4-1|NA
CASSQLAGPRNEQFF
TGCGCCAGCAGCCAACTAGCGGGGCCTAGGAATGAGCAGTTCTTC
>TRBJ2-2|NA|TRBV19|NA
CASSIGGELFF
TGTGCCAGTAGTATCGGAGGGGAGCTGTTTTTT
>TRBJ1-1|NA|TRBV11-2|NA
CASSLLGQLMNTEAFF
TGTGCCAGCAGCTTATTAGGACAGCTGATGAACACTGAAGCTTTCTTT
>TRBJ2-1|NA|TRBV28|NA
CASSPGLTASYNEQFF
TGTGCCAGCAGTCCAGGTCTCACAGCCTCTTACAATGAGCAGTTCTTC
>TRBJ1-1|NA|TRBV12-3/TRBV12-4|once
CASTYTLPYTEAFF
TGTGCCAGCACCTACACACTCCCGTACACTGAAGCTTTCTTT
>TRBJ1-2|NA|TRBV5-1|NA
CASSSDTNYGYTF
TGCGCCAGCAGCTCTGACACAAACTATGGCTACACCTTC
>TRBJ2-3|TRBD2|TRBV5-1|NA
CASSPAGGSSTDTQYF
TGCGCCAGCAGCCCAGCGGGGGGATCTAGCACAGATACGCAGTATTTT
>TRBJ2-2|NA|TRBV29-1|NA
CSVVENTGELFF
TGCAGCGTTGTAGAGAACACCGGGGAGCTGTTTTTT
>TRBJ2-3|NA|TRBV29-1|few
CSHSEALGADTQYF
TGTAGCCATAGTGAAGCCCTTGGCGCAGATACGCAGTATTTT
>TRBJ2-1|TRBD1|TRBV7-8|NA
CASSPPTGSMNEQFF
TGTGCCAGCAGCCCACCGACAGGGTCTATGAATGAGCAGTTCTTC
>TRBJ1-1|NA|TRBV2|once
CASSEVTAGNTEAFF
TGTGCCAGCAGCGAAGTAACAGCTGGAAACACTGAAGCTTTCTTT
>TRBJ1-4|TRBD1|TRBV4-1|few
CASSQDKDRADQNLRLFF
TGCGCCAGCAGCCAAGATAAAGACAGGGCAGATCAAAACTTGAGGCTGTTTTTT
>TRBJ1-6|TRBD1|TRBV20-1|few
CSAASGTGHNSPLHF
TGCAGTGCCGCATCCGGGACAGGGCATAATTCACCCCTCCACTTT
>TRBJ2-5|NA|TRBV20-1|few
CSASGGGTYQETQYF
TGCAGTGCTAGTGGGGGTGGAACGTACCAAGAGACCCAGTACTTC
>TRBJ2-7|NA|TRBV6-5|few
CASSRDGGPYEQYF
TGTGCCAGCAGTCGGGACGGGGGCCCCTACGAGCAGTACTTC
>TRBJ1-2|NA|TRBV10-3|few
CAISESRSGGGYTF
TGTGCCATCAGTGAGTCAAGGTCAGGAGGAGGCTACACCTTC
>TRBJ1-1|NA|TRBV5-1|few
CASSLYGGENTEAFF
TGCGCCAGCAGCTTGTACGGCGGAGAGAACACTGAAGCTTTCTTT
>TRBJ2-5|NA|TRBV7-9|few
CAQALGFQETQYF
TGTGCCCAGGCCTTGGGGTTTCAAGAGACCCAGTACTTC
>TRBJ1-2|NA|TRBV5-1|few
CASSLDNSNYGYTF
TGCGCCAGCAGCTTGGACAACTCTAACTATGGCTACACCTTC
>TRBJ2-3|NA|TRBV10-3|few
CAISESSGGTDTQYF
TGTGCCATCAGTGAGTCTAGCGGTGGAACAGATACGCAGTATTTT
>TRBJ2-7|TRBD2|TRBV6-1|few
CASSSGVSYEQYF
TGTGCCAGTTCTAGCGGGGTCAGCTACGAGCAGTACTTC
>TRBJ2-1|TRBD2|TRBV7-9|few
CASSLRVGSGGQAYNEQFF
TGTGCCAGCAGCTTAAGGGTGGGTAGCGGGGGCCAGGCCTACAATGAGCAGTTCTTC
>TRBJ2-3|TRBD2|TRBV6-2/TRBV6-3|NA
CASRYSGFSTDTQYF
TGTGCCAGCAGATATAGCGGGTTTAGCACAGATACGCAGTATTTT
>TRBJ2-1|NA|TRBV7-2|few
CASTQRGGRYNEQFF
TGTGCCAGCACTCAAAGGGGGGGGCGCTACAATGAGCAGTTCTTC
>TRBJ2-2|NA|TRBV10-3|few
CAISEPRMGTTGELFF
TGTGCCATCAGTGAGCCCAGGATGGGGACTACCGGGGAGCTGTTTTTT
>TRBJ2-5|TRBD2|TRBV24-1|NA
CATSDHRKTSPDGETQYF
TGTGCCACCAGTGATCATAGGAAGACTAGCCCGGATGGGGAGACCCAGTACTTC
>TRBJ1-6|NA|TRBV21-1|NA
CASKTGRGSYNSPLHF
TGTGCCAGCAAAACGGGCAGGGGCTCCTATAATTCACCCCTCCACTTT
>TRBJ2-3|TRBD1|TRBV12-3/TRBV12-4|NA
CASRTGGSTDAQYF
TGTGCCAGCAGAACAGGGGGGTCCACAGATGCGCAGTATTTT
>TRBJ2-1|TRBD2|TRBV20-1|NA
CSAGTSVALNNEQFF
TGCAGTGCAGGGACTAGCGTCGCCTTGAACAATGAGCAGTTCTTC
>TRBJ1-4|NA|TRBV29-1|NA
CSVGQGGEKLFF
TGCAGCGTTGGGCAGGGCGGTGAAAAACTGTTTTTT
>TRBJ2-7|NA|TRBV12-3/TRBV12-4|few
CASSLTLGGRYEQYF
TGTGCCAGCAGTTTAACCCTGGGGGGCCGGTACGAGCAGTACTTC
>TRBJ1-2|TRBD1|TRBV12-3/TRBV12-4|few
CASSSGDRRYGYTF
TGTGCCAGCAGTTCGGGGGACAGACGCTATGGCTACACCTTC
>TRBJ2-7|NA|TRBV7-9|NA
CASSRIAYPYEQYF
TGTGCCAGTAGCCGTATAGCGTACCCCTACGAGCAGTACTTC
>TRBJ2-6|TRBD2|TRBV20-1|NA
CSARAGGGANVLTF
TGCAGTGCTAGAGCGGGGGGTGGGGCCAACGTCCTGACTTTC
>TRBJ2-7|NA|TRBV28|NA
CASSLVSSSYEQYF
TGTGCCAGCAGTTTAGTGTCGAGCTCCTACGAGCAGTACTTC
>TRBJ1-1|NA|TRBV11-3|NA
CASSLYGTTEAFF
TGTGCCAGCAGCCTATATGGAACCACTGAAGCTTTCTTT
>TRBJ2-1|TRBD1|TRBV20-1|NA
CSATGQGIGEQFF
TGCAGTGCTACGGGACAGGGGATTGGTGAGCAGTTCTTC
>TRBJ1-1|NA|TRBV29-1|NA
CSADGPGQLDTEAFF
TGCAGCGCTGACGGCCCAGGGCAGCTAGACACTGAAGCTTTCTTT
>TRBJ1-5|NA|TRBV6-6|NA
CASRRGERVGNQPQHF
TGTGCCAGCAGACGTGGTGAGAGGGTGGGCAATCAGCCCCAGCATTTT
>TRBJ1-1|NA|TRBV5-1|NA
CASSGSDGNTEAFF
TGCGCCAGCAGCGGCTCGGACGGGAACACTGAAGCTTTCTTT
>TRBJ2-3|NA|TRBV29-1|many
CSVVGTRTDTQYF
TGCAGCGTTGTTGGTACCCGCACAGATACGCAGTATTTT
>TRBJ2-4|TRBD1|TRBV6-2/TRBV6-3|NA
CASTGTGRGNIQYF
TGTGCCAGCACCGGGACAGGGAGGGGGAACATTCAGTACTTC
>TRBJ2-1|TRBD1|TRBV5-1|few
CASSHSGQFSYNEQFF
TGCGCCAGCAGCCACTCGGGACAGTTCTCCTACAATGAGCAGTTCTTC
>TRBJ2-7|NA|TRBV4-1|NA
CASIQGSGDSYEQYF
TGCGCCAGCATCCAAGGGTCGGGGGACTCGTACGAGCAGTACTTC
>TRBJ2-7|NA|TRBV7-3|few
CASSRGAGEEQYF
TGTGCCAGCAGCCGGGGAGCTGGGGAAGAGCAGTACTTC
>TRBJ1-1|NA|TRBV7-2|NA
CASSLKPWNTEAFF
TGTGCCAGCAGCTTAAAACCTTGGAACACTGAAGCTTTCTTT
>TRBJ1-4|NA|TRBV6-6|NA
CASSYSGGFEKLFF
TGTGCCAGCAGTTACTCCGGGGGTTTTGAAAAACTGTTTTTT
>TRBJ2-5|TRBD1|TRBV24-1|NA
CATSDPGQPQETQYF
TGTGCCACCAGTGATCCGGGACAGCCACAAGAGACCCAGTACTTC
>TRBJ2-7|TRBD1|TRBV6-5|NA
CASSATGSGYEQYF
TGTGCCAGCAGTGCGACAGGGTCGGGCTACGAGCAGTACTTC
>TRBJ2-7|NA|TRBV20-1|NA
CSASLVHPLPYEQYF
TGCAGTGCTAGTTTAGTTCATCCCCTACCCTACGAGCAGTACTTC